One and the same sample provided the 10 T cell receptor beta chains below, sequenced in a study of blood T cell repertoires in COVID-19. Assay: immunoSEQ multiplex PCR; the TCRdb copy retains only in-frame clones and omits some. The sample lists approximately 45,000 clones; just over 90% were seen once. The sample consisted of peripheral blood. The receptors shown here come from a man between 65 and 85 years old with acute or convalescent COVID-19.

This rearrangement joins TRBV5-5 to TRBJ2-1, with D possibly TRBD1 on 5 matching bases. The ends were cut back, 0 bases at V and 0 bases at J, with 13 bases in the middle. Germline values: CDR1 SGHKS, CDR2 YYEKEE (reference sequence). This CDR3 is 17 amino acids long. Written as DNA, the CDR3 is TGTGCCAGCAGCTTGGATAGGGGCTACAGCTCCTACAATGAGCAGTTCTTC. Amino acid sequence: CASSLDRGYSSYNEQFF.

The V gene is TRBV6-6, the J gene TRBJ1-5; D gene unclear. V lost 0 bases, J lost 3 bases, and 9 bases lay in between. Germline V gene data show CDR1 as MNHNY and CDR2 as SVGAGI (reference sequence). CDR3 length: 15 residues. DNA of the CDR3: TGTGCCAGCAGTTACTCGAAACAGCACAATCAGCCCCAGCATTTT. Translation gives CASSYSKQHNQPQHF.

The V call is TRBV27, the J call TRBJ2-3, with TRBD2 identical over 7 bases. Germline trimming cut 6 bases from V and 4 bases from J; bases unmatched to any gene: 10. Germline CDR1 and CDR2: MNHEY and SMNVEV (reference sequence). The CDR3 covers 15 residues. The CDR3 spells CASRRGGGRADTQYF. As DNA, the CDR3 is TGTGCCAGCAGGAGGGGCGGGGGTAGGGCAGATACGCAGTATTTT.

This rearrangement joins TRBV19 to TRBJ1-2; TRBD1 agrees at 7 bases. From germline, CDR1 is LNHDA and CDR2 SQIVND (reference sequence). The CDR3 has 14 amino acids. V trimming: 6 bases; J trimming: 4 bases; junction bases outside the gene matches: 8. The CDR3 loop reads CASSPRTGSYGYTF. The DNA for the CDR3 is TGTGCCAGTAGCCCTAGGACAGGTAGCTATGGCTACACCTTC.

V and J are TRBV11-2 and TRBJ1-2; TRBD1 agrees at 9 bases. The CDR3 runs 16 residues. Trimming removed 2 bases from V and 5 bases from J; junction bases left unmatched: 9. The germline V gene encodes CDR1 SGHAT and CDR2 FQNNGV. Here the CDR3 reads CASSLHSTGGGYGYTF. The DNA for the CDR3 is TGTGCCAGCAGCTTACATTCGACAGGGGGAGGGTATGGCTACACCTTC.

This clone has a single count. The chain combines TRBV27 with TRBJ2-6, with D possibly matching TRBD1 (6 bases). Deletions cut 5 bases from V and 1 base from J, with 15 bases between. The CDR3 totals 17 residues. Per the germline V gene, CDR1 is MNHEY and CDR2 is SMNVEV (reference sequence). The CDR3 loop is CASSPSTGWSGANVLTF. The CDR3 DNA is TGTGCCAGCAGTCCTTCGACAGGTTGGTCTGGGGCCAACGTCCTGACTTTC.

The chain carries TRBV9 and TRBJ1-5; D is possibly TRBD1 (5 bases). Germline CDR1 SGDLS, CDR2 YYNGEE. The CDR3 spans 14 residues. The germline V and J ends were trimmed by 3 bases and 1 base, with 8 bases remaining between them. CDR3 coding DNA: TGTGCCAGCAGCGCAGGGTTGAGCAATCAGCCCCAGCATTTT. It translates to CASSAGLSNQPQHF. Complete variable domain (other parts from reference TRBV9 and TRBJ1-5): DSGVTQTPKHLITATGQRVTLRCSPRSGDLSVYWYQQSLDQGLQFLIQYYNGEERAKGNILERFSAQQFPDLHSELNLSSLELGDSALYFCASSAGLSNQPQHFGDGTRLSIL.

This sequence joins TRBV11-2 and TRBJ2-5; TRBD1 aligns across 7 bases. Germline loops: CDR1 SGHAT, CDR2 FQNNGV. Trimming cost V 5 bases and J 7 bases; bases outside gene matches: 4. This CDR3 has 12 residues. The CDR3 DNA sequence: TGTGCCAGCAGCCCACAGGGGAGGACCCAGTACTTC. Protein product: CASSPQGRTQYF.

The rearrangement links TRBV15 to TRBJ1-4; possible D gene TRBD1, 6 bases. CDR1 LNHNV and CDR2 YYDKDF come from the germline V gene (reference sequence). V shed 0 bases and J shed 10 bases, with 21 bases lying between them. The CDR3 loop spans 17 amino acids. The CDR3 sequence is CATSREGAGDRFGKLFF. The DNA of the CDR3 is TGTGCCACCAGCAGAGAAGGTGCGGGTGACAGGTTTGGAAAACTGTTTTTT.

The CDR3 here is CASSQDWTDEAFF. The CDR3 DNA follows: TGTGCCAGCAGCCAAGATTGGACAGATGAAGCTTTCTTT. V and J are TRBV3-1 (or the pseudogene TRBV3-2) and TRBJ1-1, with D perhaps TRBD1 (6 bases). The germline V gene encodes CDR1 LGHDT and CDR2 YNNKEL (reference sequence). Between the trimmed V and J ends, which lost 0 bases and 7 bases, there was a span of 9 bases. The CDR3 length is 13 residues.